The T cell receptor beta chain described here comes from a study of blood T cell repertoires in COVID-19. Across the study: The study drew acute and convalescent COVID-19 samples from the United States, Italy and Spain.

As originally analysed: Nucleated cell number was recorded as an estimate derived from reference gene primer amplification. The data were produced by immunoSEQ multiplex PCR, yet TCRdb's version contains in-frame clones alone and is incomplete. V and J calls and clone size come straight from that table; D and trimming were deduced from the DNA. Found here are 180,000 or so clones, roughly 79% of them singletons; the top ten hold approximately 9.9%. One Seattle source followed patients from active infection through their disease course. The CDR3 is 16 residues long. Germline CDR1 is MNHEY and CDR2 is SMNVEV (reference sequence). J was trimmed by 0 bases and V by 3 bases; bases with no gene match: 8.

The sample comprised peripheral blood. The J gene is TRBJ2-7, the V gene TRBV27, with 7 bases that match TRBD1. This clonotype was sampled from a woman in her forties with COVID-19, enrolled during active disease. In DNA form, the CDR3 reads TGTGCCAGCAGTTTCTCTGTGGGACAGCACTCCTACGAGCAGTACTTC. It specifies CASSFSVGQHSYEQYF.